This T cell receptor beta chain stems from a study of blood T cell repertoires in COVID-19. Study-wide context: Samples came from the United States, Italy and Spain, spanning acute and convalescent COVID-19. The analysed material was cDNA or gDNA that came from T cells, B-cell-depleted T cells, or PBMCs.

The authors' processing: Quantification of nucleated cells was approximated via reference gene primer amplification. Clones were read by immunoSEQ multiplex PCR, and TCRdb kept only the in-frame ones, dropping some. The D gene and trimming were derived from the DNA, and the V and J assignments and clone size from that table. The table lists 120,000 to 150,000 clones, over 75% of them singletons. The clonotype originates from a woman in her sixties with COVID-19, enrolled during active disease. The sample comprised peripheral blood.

The CDR3 loop is CASSLTPGQGAETQYF. In DNA form, the CDR3 reads TGTGCCAGCTCACTTACTCCGGGACAGGGGGCAGAGACCCAGTACTTC. The chain couples TRBV18 to TRBJ2-5; 12 positions agree with TRBD1. This CDR3 comprises 16 residues. Germline V lookup: CDR1 KGHSH, CDR2 LQKENI. V shed 4 bases, J shed 4 bases, and the junction held 7 bases outside the gene matches.